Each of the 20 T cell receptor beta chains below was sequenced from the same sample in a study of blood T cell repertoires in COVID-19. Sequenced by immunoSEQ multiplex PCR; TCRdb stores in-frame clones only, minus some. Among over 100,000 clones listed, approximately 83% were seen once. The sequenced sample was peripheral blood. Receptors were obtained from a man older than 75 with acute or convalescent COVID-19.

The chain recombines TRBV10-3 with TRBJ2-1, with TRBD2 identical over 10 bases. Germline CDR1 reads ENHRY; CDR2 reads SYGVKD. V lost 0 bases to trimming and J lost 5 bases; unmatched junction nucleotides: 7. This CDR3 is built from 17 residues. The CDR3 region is CAISESLSSGRNNEQFF. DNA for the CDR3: TGTGCCATCAGTGAGTCGTTAAGTAGCGGGAGGAACAATGAGCAGTTCTTC.

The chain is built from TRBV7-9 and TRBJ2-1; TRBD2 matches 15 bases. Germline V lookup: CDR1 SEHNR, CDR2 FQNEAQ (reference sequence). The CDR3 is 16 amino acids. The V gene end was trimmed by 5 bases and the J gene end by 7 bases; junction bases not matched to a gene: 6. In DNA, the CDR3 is TGTGCCAGCAGCCCGGGACTAGCGGGAGGCCAAAATGAGCAGTTCTTC. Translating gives CASSPGLAGGQNEQFF.

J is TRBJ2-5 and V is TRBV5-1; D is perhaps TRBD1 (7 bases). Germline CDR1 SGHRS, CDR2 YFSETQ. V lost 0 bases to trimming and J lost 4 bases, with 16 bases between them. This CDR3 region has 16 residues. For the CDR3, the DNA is TGCGCCAGCAGCTTGGGGGAGCAGGGGGGTACAGAGACCCAGTACTTC. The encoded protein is CASSLGEQGGTETQYF.

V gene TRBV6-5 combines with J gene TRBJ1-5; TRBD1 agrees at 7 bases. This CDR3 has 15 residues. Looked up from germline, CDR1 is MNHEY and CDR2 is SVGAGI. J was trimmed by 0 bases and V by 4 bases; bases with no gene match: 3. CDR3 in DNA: TGTGCCAGCAGTTTCGACAGGGCTAGCAATCAGCCCCAGCATTTT. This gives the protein CASSFDRASNQPQHF.

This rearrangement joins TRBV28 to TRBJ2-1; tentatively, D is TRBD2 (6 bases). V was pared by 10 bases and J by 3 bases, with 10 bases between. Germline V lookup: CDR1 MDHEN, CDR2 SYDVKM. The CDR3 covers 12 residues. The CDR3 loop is CATRRDYNEQFF. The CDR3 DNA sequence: TGTGCCACCCGGCGGGACTACAATGAGCAGTTCTTC.

Written as DNA, the CDR3 is TGTGCCATAAATAGCGGGGGGGTTGCAGATACGCAGTATTTT. Translating it yields CAINSGGVADTQYF. The chain employs TRBV10-3 and TRBJ2-3; 11 nucleotides match TRBD2. The CDR3 length is 14 residues. CDR1 is ENHRY and CDR2 is SYGVKD in the germline V gene. With 9 bases clipped from V and 4 bases from J, the junction kept 6 bases outside the gene matches.

The CDR3 loop is CASSLAQGFNQPQHF. As DNA, the CDR3 is TGTGCCAGCAGCTTAGCACAGGGGTTTAATCAGCCCCAGCATTTT. V usage is TRBV11-2 and J usage is TRBJ1-5, with TRBD1 identical over 7 bases. This CDR3 comprises 15 residues. V dropped 1 base and J dropped 4; count of bases not matched to a gene: 4. Germline-derived CDR1 and CDR2 are SGHAT and FQNNGV.

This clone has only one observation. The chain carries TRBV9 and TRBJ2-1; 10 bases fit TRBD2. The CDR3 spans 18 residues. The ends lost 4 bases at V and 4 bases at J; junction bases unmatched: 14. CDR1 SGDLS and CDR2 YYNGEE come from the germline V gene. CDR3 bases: TGTGCCAGCAGCCTCCGGACTAGCGGAAACGTGCAATACAATGAGCAGTTCTTC. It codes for CASSLRTSGNVQYNEQFF.

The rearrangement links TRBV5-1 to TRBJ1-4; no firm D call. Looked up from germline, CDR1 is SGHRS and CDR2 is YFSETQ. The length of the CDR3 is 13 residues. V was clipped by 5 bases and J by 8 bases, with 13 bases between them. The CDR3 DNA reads TGCGCCAGCAGTAATTCGAACGGGGAAAAACTGTTTTTT. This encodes CASSNSNGEKLFF.

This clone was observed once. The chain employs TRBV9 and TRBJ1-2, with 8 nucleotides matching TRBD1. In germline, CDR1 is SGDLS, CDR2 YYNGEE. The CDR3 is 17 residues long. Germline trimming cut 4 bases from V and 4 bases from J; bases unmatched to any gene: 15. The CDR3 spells CASSTRTGNLFGYGYTF. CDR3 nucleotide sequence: TGTGCCAGCAGCACCCGGACAGGGAACCTTTTTGGCTATGGCTACACCTTC.

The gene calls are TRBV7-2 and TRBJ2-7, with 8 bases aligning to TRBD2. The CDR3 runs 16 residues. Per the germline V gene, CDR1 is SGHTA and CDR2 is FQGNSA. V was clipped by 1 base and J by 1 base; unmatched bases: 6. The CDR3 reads CASSLGPLAASYEQYF. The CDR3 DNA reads TGTGCCAGCAGCTTAGGCCCACTAGCGGCATCCTACGAGCAGTACTTC.

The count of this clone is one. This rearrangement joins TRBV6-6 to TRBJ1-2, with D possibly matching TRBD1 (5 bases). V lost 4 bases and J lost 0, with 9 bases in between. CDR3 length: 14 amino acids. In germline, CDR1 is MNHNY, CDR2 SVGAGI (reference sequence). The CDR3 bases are TGTGCCAGCAGTTCCCCGGGGGCTAACTATGGCTACACCTTC. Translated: CASSSPGANYGYTF.

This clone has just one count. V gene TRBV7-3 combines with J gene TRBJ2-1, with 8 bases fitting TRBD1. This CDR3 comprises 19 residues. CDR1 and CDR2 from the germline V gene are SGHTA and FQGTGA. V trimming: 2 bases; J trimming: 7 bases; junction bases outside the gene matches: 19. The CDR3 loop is CASSLSQGAIGLRGNEQFF. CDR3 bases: TGTGCCAGCAGCTTATCCCAGGGGGCGATTGGTCTTAGGGGTAATGAGCAGTTCTTC.

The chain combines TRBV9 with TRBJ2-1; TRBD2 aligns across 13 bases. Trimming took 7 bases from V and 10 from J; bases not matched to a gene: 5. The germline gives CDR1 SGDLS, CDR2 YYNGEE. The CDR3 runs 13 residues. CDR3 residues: CASETSGGIEQFF. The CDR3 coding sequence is TGTGCCAGCGAGACTAGCGGGGGGATCGAGCAGTTCTTC.

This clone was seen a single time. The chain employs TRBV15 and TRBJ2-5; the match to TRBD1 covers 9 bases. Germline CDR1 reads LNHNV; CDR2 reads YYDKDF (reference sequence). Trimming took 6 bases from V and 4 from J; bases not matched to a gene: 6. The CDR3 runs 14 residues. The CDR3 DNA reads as TGTGCCACCAGTCCGGGACAGGGCCGAGAGACCCAGTACTTC. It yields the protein CATSPGQGRETQYF.

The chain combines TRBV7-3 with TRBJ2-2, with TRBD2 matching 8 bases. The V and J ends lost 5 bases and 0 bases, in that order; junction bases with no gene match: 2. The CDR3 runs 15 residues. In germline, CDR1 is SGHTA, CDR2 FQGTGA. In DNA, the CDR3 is TGTGCCAGCAGCCCGGGACTAGCGAACACCGGGGAGCTGTTTTTT. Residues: CASSPGLANTGELFF.

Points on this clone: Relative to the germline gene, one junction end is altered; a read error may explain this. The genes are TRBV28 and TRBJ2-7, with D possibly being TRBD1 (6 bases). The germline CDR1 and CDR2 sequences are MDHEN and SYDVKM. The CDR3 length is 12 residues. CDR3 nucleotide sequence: TGTGCCAGCAGTTTAGAGACAGGTCGCCCCCCCTTC. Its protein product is CASSLETGRPPF.

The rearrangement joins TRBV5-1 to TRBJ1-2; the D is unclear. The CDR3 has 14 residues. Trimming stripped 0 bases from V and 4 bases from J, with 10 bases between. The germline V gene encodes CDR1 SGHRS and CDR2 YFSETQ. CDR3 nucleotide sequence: TGCGCCAGCAGCTTGGTACAGAACAGCTATGGCTACACCTTC. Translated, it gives CASSLVQNSYGYTF.

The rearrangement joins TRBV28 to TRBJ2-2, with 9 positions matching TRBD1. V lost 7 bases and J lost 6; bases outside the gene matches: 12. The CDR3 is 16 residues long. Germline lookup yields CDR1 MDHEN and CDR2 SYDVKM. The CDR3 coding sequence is TGTGCCAGCAAGACACCGCCGGGACAGGGCCCCGGGGAGCTGTTTTTT. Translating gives CASKTPPGQGPGELFF.

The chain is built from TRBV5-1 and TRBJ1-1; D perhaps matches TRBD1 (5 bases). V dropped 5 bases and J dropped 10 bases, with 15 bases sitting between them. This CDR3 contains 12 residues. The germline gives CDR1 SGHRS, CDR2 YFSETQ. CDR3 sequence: CASSTQESSAFF. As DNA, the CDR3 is TGCGCCAGCAGTACACAGGAATCTTCAGCTTTCTTT. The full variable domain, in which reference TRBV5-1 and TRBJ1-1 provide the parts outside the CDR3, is KAGVTQTPRYLIKTRGQQVTLSCSPISGHRSVSWYQQTPGQGLQFLFEYFSETQRNKGNFPGRFSGRQFSNSRSEMNVSTLELGDSALYLCASSTQESSAFFGQGTRLTVV.